The 4 T cell receptor beta chains below come from one sample, sequenced in a study of cytomegalovirus exposure and HLA in healthy donors. The repertoire was sequenced with immunoSEQ multiplex PCR; TCRdb's copy has only in-frame clones and lacks some. This table has about 280,000 clones, roughly 90% appearing once. The sequencing input was PBMCs. All receptors come from a woman aged 18-29 years in good health and CMV-seronegative.

The chain joins TRBV9 to TRBJ2-3; possibly TRBD2 for D (6 bases). CDR1 is SGDLS, CDR2 YYNGEE, per germline. V was clipped by 0 bases and J by 2 bases, with 16 bases between them. This CDR3 spans 17 amino acids. DNA for the CDR3: TGTGCCAGCAGCGTAGGCATTAGCGGAGCCGCCACAGATACGCAGTATTTT. Its translation is CASSVGISGAATDTQYF. Combining the CDR3 with reference TRBV9 and TRBJ2-3 gives the whole variable domain DSGVTQTPKHLITATGQRVTLRCSPRSGDLSVYWYQQSLDQGLQFLIQYYNGEERAKGNILERFSAQQFPDLHSELNLSSLELGDSALYFCASSVGISGAATDTQYFGPGTRLTVL.

The chain links TRBV27 to TRBJ2-2; 11 bases map to TRBD2. Germline V gives CDR1 MNHEY, CDR2 SMNVEV (reference sequence). This CDR3 has 14 amino acids. V was clipped by 8 bases and J by 6 bases; unmatched bases: 5. The CDR3 DNA sequence: TGTGCCAGCCGACTAGCGGGAACCGCCGGGGAGCTGTTTTTT. This encodes CASRLAGTAGELFF.

The J gene is TRBJ2-7, the V gene TRBV15, with TRBD1 matching over 7 bases. The CDR3 totals 16 residues. The J segment lost 2 bases and the V segment lost 1 base, leaving 8 bases of the junction unmatched. CDR1 is LNHNV, CDR2 YYDKDF, per germline (reference sequence). Written as DNA, the CDR3 is TGTGCCACCAGCAGAGTTAAACAGGGGACAACCTACGAGCAGTACTTC. Translating it yields CATSRVKQGTTYEQYF.

This CDR3 is CATSQERGGPDTQYF. The CDR3 DNA follows: TGTGCCACCAGTCAAGAGAGGGGGGGCCCAGATACGCAGTATTTT. The chain employs TRBV15 and TRBJ2-3; D may be TRBD2 (7 bases). The V gene lost 6 bases and the J gene lost 4 bases, with 17 bases spanning the gap. CDR3 size: 15 residues. Germline V gene sequence: CDR1 LNHNV, CDR2 YYDKDF (reference sequence).